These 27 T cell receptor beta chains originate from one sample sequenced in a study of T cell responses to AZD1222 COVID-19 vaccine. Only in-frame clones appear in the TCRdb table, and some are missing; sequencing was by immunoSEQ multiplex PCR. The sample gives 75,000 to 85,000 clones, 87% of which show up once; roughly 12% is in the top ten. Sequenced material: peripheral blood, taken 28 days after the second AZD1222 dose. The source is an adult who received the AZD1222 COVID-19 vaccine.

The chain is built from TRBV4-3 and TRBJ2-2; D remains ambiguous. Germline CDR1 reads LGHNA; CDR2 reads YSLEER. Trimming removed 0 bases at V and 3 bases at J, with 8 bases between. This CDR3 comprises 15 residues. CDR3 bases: TGCGCCAGCAGCCAAGACAGGACGTACACCGGGGAGCTGTTTTTT. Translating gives CASSQDRTYTGELFF.

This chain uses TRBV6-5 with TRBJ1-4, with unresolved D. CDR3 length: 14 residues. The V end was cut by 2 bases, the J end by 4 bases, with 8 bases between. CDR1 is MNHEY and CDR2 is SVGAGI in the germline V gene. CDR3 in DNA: TGTGCCAGCAGTTACCTCGGGAGTAATGAAAAACTGTTTTTT. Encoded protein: CASSYLGSNEKLFF.

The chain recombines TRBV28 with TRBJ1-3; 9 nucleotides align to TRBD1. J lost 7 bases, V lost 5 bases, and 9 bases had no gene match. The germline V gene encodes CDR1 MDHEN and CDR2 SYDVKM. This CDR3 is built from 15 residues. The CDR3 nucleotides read TGTGCCAGCAGTACAAGCACAGGGGGCTATAACACCATATATTTT. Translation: CASSTSTGGYNTIYF.

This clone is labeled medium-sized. CDR3 bases: TGCGCCAGCAGCCGTGTGAGGGCCCCCTACGAGCAGTACTTC. Protein: CASSRVRAPYEQYF. The chain couples TRBV4-1 to TRBJ2-7; D possibly corresponds to TRBD2 (5 bases). Trimming took off 4 bases at V and 2 bases at J, with 12 bases between the two ends. Germline assignment: CDR1 MGHRA and CDR2 YSYEKL. CDR3 length: 14 amino acids.

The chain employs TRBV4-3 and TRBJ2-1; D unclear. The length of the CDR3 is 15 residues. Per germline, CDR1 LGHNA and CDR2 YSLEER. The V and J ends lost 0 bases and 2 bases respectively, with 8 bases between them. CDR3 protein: CASSQDTLAYNEQFF. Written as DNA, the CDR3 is TGCGCCAGCAGCCAAGACACCCTCGCCTACAATGAGCAGTTCTTC.

CDR3: CSVEEWPNTEAFF. CDR3 coding DNA: TGCAGCGTTGAAGAATGGCCCAACACTGAAGCTTTCTTT. The genes are TRBV29-1 and TRBJ1-1; D not certain. V lost 0 bases, J lost 2 bases, and 7 bases lay in between. The CDR3 length is 13 residues. Germline CDR1 reads SQVTM; CDR2 reads ANQGSEA.

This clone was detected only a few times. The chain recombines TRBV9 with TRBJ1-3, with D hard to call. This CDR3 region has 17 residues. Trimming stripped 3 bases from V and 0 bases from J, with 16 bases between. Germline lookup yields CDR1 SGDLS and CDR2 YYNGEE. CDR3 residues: CASSAWGPPSSGNTIYF. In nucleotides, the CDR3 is TGTGCCAGCAGCGCCTGGGGTCCGCCAAGCTCTGGAAACACCATATATTTT.

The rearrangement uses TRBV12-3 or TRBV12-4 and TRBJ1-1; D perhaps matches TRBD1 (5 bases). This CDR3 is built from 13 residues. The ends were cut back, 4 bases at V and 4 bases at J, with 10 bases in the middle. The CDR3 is CASSSGPATEAFF. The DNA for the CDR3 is TGTGCCAGCAGTTCGGGGCCAGCCACTGAAGCTTTCTTT.

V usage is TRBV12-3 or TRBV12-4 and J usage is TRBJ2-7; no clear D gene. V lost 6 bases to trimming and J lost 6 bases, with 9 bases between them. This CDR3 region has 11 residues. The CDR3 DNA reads TGTGCCAGCAGCCCCGCCACCGAGCAGTACTTC. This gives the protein CASSPATEQYF.

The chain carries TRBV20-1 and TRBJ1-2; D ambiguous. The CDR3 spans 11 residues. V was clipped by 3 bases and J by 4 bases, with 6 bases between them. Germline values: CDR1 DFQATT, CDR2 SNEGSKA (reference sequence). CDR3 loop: CSASVGYGYTF. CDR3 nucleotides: TGCAGTGCTAGTGTGGGCTATGGCTACACCTTC.

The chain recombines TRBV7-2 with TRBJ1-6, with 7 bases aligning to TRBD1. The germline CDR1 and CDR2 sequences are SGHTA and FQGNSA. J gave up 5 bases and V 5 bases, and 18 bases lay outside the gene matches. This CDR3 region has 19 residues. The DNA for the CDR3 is TGTGCCAGCAGCCCCAACAGATGGGGAGGGGGCAATAATAATTCACCCCTCCACTTT. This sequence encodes CASSPNRWGGGNNNSPLHF. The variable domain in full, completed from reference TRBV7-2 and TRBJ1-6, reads GAGVSQSPSNKVTEKGKDVELRCDPISGHTALYWYRQSLGQGLEFLIYFQGNSAPDKSGLPSDRFSAERTGGSVSTLTIQRTQQEDSAVYLCASSPNRWGGGNNNSPLHFGNGTRLTVT.

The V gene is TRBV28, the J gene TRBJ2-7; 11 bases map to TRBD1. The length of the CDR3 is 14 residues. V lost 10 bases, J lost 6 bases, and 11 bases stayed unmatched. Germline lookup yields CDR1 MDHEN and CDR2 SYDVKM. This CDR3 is CATARTGGQGEQYF. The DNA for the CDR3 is TGTGCCACCGCCAGGACAGGGGGCCAAGGCGAGCAGTACTTC.

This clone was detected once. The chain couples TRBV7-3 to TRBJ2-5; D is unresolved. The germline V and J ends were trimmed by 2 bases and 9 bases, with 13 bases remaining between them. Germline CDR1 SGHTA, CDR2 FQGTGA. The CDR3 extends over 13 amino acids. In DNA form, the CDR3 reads TGTGCCAGCAGCTTAGGCGTTAGGGAAGCCCAGTACTTC. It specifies CASSLGVREAQYF.

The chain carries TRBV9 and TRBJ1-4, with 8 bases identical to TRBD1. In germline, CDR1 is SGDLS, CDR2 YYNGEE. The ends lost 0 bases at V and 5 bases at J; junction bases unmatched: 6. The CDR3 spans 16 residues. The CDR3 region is CASSVDGGQGNEKLFF. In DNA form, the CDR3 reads TGTGCCAGCAGCGTAGACGGCGGACAGGGAAATGAAAAACTGTTTTTT.

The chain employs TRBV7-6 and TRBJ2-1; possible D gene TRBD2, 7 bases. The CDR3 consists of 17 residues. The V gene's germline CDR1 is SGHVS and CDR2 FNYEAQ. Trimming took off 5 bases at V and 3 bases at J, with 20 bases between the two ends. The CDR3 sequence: CASSPRGGSGIYNEQFF. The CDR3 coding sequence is TGTGCCAGCAGCCCAAGGGGGGGGTCAGGGATCTACAATGAGCAGTTCTTC.

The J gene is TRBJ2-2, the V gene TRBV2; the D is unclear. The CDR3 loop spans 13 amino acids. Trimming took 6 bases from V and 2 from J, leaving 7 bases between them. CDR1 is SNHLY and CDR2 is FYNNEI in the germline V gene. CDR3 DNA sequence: TGTGCCAGCAGCGATGAAAACACCGGGGAGCTGTTTTTT. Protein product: CASSDENTGELFF.

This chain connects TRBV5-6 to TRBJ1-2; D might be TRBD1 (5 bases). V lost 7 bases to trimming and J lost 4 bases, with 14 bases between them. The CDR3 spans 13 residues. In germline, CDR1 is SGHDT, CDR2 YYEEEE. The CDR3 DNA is TGTGCCAGCCATAGGCAGGGCATCTATGGCTACACCTTC. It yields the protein CASHRQGIYGYTF.

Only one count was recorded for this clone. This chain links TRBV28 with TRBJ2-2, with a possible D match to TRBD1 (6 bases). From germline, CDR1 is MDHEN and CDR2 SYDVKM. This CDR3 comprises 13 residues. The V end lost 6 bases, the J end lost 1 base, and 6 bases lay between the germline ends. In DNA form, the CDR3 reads TGTGCCAGCAGGACAGGGAACACCGGGGAGCTGTTTTTT. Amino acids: CASRTGNTGELFF.

CDR3: CSVEDGEGTLLRYYGYTF. The CDR3, as DNA: TGCAGCGTTGAAGACGGGGAGGGCACCTTGCTACGATACTATGGCTACACCTTC. V and J are TRBV29-1 and TRBJ1-2; D is unclear. The germline CDR1 and CDR2 sequences are SQVTM and ANQGSEA. This CDR3 has 18 residues. Trimming took 0 bases from V and 3 from J, leaving 23 bases between them. Full variable domain (outside the CDR3, taken from reference TRBV29-1 and TRBJ1-2): SAVISQKPSRDICQRGTSLTIQCQVDSQVTMMFWYRQQPGQSLTLIATANQGSEATYESGFVIDKFPISRPNLTFSTLTVSNMSPEDSSIYLCSVEDGEGTLLRYYGYTFGSGTRLTVV.

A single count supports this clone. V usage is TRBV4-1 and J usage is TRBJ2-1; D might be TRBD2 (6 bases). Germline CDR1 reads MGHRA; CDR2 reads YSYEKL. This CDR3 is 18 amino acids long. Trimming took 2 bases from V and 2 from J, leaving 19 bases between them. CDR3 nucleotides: TGCGCCAGCAGCCAATTCTGGGGCCGGGACTTCCCCTACAATGAGCAGTTCTTC. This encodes CASSQFWGRDFPYNEQFF.

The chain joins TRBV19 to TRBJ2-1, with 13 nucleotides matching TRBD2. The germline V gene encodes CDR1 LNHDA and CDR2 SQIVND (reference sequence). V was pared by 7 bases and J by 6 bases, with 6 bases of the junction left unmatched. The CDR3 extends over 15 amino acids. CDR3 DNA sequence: TGTGCCAGTAAATCGGGACTAGCGGGGTTCAATGAGCAGTTCTTC. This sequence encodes CASKSGLAGFNEQFF.

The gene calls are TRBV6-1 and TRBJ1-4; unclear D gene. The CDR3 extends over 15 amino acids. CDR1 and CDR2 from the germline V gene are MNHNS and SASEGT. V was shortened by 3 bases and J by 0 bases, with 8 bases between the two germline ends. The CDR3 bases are TGTGCCAGCAGTGAGACGGTTGCAACTAATGAAAAACTGTTTTTT. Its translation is CASSETVATNEKLFF.

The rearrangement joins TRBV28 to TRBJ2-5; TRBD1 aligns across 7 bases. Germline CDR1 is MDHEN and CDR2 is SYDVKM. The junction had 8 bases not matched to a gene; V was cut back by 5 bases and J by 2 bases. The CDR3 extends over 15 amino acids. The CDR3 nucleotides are TGTGCCAGCAGTGGTACAGGGGTCCTACAAGAGACCCAGTACTTC. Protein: CASSGTGVLQETQYF.

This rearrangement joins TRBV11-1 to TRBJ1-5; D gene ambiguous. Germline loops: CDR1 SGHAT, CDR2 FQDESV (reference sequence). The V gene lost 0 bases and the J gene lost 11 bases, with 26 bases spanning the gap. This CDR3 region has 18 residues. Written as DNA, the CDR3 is TGTGCCAGCAGCTTAGCGGGCTCCGTGACAATCGGCGCCCGTGCCCAGCATTTT. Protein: CASSLAGSVTIGARAQHF.

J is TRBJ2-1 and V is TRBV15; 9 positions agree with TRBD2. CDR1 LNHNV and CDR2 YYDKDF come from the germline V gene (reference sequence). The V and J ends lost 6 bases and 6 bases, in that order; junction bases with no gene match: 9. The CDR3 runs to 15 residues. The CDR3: CATRPELAGSNEQFF. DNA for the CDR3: TGTGCCACCAGACCCGAACTAGCGGGTAGCAATGAGCAGTTCTTC. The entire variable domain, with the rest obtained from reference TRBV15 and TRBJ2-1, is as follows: DAMVIQNPRYQVTQFGKPVTLSCSQTLNHNVMYWYQQKSSQAPKLLFHYYDKDFNNEADTPDNFQSRRPNTSFCFLDIRSPGLGDTAMYLCATRPELAGSNEQFFGPGTRLTVL.

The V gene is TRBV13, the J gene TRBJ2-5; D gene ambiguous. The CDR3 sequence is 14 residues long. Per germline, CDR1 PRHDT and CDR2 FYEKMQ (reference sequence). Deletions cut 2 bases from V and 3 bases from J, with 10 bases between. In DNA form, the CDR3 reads TGTGCCAGCAGCTTAAGACCGCTAGAAGAGACCCAGTACTTC. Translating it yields CASSLRPLEETQYF.

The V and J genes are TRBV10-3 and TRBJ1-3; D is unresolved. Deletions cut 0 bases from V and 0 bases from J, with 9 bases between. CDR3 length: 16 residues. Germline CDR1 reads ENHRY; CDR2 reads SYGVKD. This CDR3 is CAISESSAISGNTIYF. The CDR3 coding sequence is TGTGCCATCAGTGAGTCGTCAGCGATCTCTGGAAACACCATATATTTT.